Each of the 7 T cell receptor beta chains below was sequenced from the same sample in a study of T cells in localized non-small cell lung cancer. Measured with immunoSEQ multiplex PCR; TCRdb has only the in-frame clones, and not every one. The sample includes some 40,000 clones, more than 90% seen only once; the top ten take around 7%. Material: peripheral blood, obtained before any cancer treatment. All receptors come from an older female donor with stage I lung adenocarcinoma.

The J gene is TRBJ2-7, the V gene TRBV6-6; the match to TRBD1 covers 7 bases. The V and J ends lost 0 bases and 0 bases, in that order; junction bases with no gene match: 5. The germline gives CDR1 MNHNY, CDR2 SVGAGI (reference sequence). This CDR3 contains 16 residues. CDR3 bases: TGTGCCAGCAGTTACTCTCGGACAGGCAGCTCCTACGAGCAGTACTTC. Translation gives CASSYSRTGSSYEQYF.

The chain is built from TRBV7-9 and TRBJ1-2; D gene uncertain. CDR1 SEHNR and CDR2 FQNEAQ come from the germline V gene (reference sequence). There are 12 residues in the CDR3. Trimming cost V 11 bases and J 7 bases, with 17 bases left between them. CDR3 coding DNA: TGTGCCGGCCGTGTCGGAAGGTTTGGCTACACCTTC. Its translation: CAGRVGRFGYTF. Full variable domain (missing parts from reference TRBV7-9 and TRBJ1-2): DTGVSQNPRHKITKRGQNVTFRCDPISEHNRLYWYRQTLGQGPEFLTYFQNEAQLEKSRLLSDRFSAERPKGSFSTLEIQRTEQGDSAMYLCAGRVGRFGYTFGSGTRLTVV.

The J gene is TRBJ1-1, the V gene TRBV29-1; TRBD1 might be the D (5 bases). V lost 4 bases, J lost 6 bases, and 12 bases lay in between. The CDR3 runs 12 residues. The germline gives CDR1 SQVTM, CDR2 ANQGSEA. CDR3 region: CSVVGVGPEAFF. For the CDR3, the DNA is TGCAGCGTTGTAGGGGTCGGGCCTGAAGCTTTCTTT.

This chain uses TRBV5-1 with TRBJ2-7; tentative D call: TRBD1 (5 bases). Germline CDR1 is SGHRS and CDR2 is YFSETQ. This CDR3 comprises 13 residues. Trimming removed 4 bases at V and 7 bases at J, with 15 bases between. The CDR3 is CASSETGPREQYF. In DNA form, the CDR3 reads TGCGCCAGCAGCGAAACAGGTCCCCGAGAGCAGTACTTC. The variable domain in full, with the rest retrieved from reference TRBV5-1 and TRBJ2-7, is KAGVTQTPRYLIKTRGQQVTLSCSPISGHRSVSWYQQTPGQGLQFLFEYFSETQRNKGNFPGRFSGRQFSNSRSEMNVSTLELGDSALYLCASSETGPREQYFGPGTRLTVT.

As for this clone: One junction end does not reproduce the germline sequence, and a read error may be involved. The J gene is TRBJ1-4, the V gene TRBV15; D remains unclear. The CDR3 contains 14 residues. In germline, CDR1 is LNHNV, CDR2 YYDKDF (reference sequence). In DNA, the CDR3 is TGTGCCACCAGCCGAGAAGCTCCGAATGAAAAACTGTTTTTT. It encodes CATSREAPNEKLFF.

This chain links TRBV5-1 with TRBJ1-5; D not certain. V was shortened by 0 bases and J by 4 bases, with 11 bases between the two germline ends. The CDR3 contains 15 residues. CDR1 is SGHRS, CDR2 YFSETQ, per germline. The CDR3 spells CASSLGLSGNQPQHF. CDR3 bases: TGCGCCAGCAGCTTGGGGCTATCGGGAAATCAGCCCCAGCATTTT.

The chain couples TRBV7-8 to TRBJ2-5, with D unclear. Trimming took off 2 bases at V and 2 bases at J, with 0 bases between the two ends. Germline lookup yields CDR1 SGHVS and CDR2 FQNEAQ. The CDR3 contains 11 residues. The DNA of the CDR3 is TGTGCCAGCAGCTTACAAGAGACCCAGTACTTC. It specifies CASSLQETQYF.